This entry lists 28 T cell receptor beta chains sequenced from one sample in a study of blood T cell repertoires in COVID-19. Libraries were prepared by immunoSEQ multiplex PCR; TCRdb keeps only in-frame clonotypes and omits some of them. The table records fewer than 200,000 clones, approximately 91% of them present only once. Sequenced input: peripheral blood. All receptors derive from a man younger than 30 with COVID-19, enrolled during active disease.

The chain combines TRBV29-1 with TRBJ2-1; 13 bases are a match to TRBD2. The germline CDR1 and CDR2 sequences are SQVTM and ANQGSEA. Losses at the gene ends were 6 bases for V and 1 base for J; bases not matched to a gene: 15. This CDR3 comprises 19 residues. The CDR3 spells CSVGRTSGSFLQSYNEQFF. As DNA, the CDR3 is TGCAGCGTCGGTAGGACTAGCGGGAGTTTTCTCCAATCCTACAATGAGCAGTTCTTC.

V usage is TRBV30 and J usage is TRBJ2-2, with a possible D match to TRBD2 (6 bases). The V end lost 0 bases, the J end lost 0 bases, and 14 bases lay between the germline ends. This CDR3 has 17 residues. CDR1 and CDR2 (germline): GTSNPN, SVGIG (reference sequence). In nucleotides, the CDR3 is TGTGCCTGGAGTGTATGGGGTTCTAGCGCGAACACCGGGGAGCTGTTTTTT. This codes for CAWSVWGSSANTGELFF.

This clone was counted a single time. The junction does not match germline at one end; this may be a read error. This chain joins TRBV2 and TRBJ1-4, with D possibly matching TRBD1 (6 bases). The CDR3 spans 15 residues. Looked up from germline, CDR1 is SNHLY and CDR2 is FYNNEI. This CDR3 reads CASTRGGDINEKLLF. For the CDR3, the DNA is TGTGCCAGCACTCGAGGGGGGGACATCAATGAAAAACTGCTTTTT. The full variable domain, completed using reference TRBV2 and TRBJ1-4, is EPEVTQTPSHQVTQMGQEVILRCVPISNHLYFYWYRQILGQKVEFLVSFYNNEISEKSEIFDDQFSVERPDGSNFTLKIRSTKLEDSAMYFCASTRGGDINEKLLFGSGTQLSVL.

The chain couples TRBV30 to TRBJ1-2, with TRBD1 matching 7 bases. With V trimmed by 1 base and J by 7 bases, 3 bases remained unmatched. Germline CDR1 reads GTSNPN; CDR2 reads SVGIG (reference sequence). The CDR3 sequence is 12 residues long. The CDR3: CAWSGQGFGYTF. The CDR3 DNA sequence: TGTGCCTGGAGTGGACAGGGCTTTGGCTACACCTTC.

The genes are TRBV28 and TRBJ1-2; D not resolved. Trimming took off 8 bases at V and 4 bases at J, with 11 bases between the two ends. The CDR3 length is 12 residues. Looked up from germline, CDR1 is MDHEN and CDR2 is SYDVKM. CDR3 DNA sequence: TGTGCCAGCCTGGGCGTAAGCTATGGCTACACCTTC. Translation gives CASLGVSYGYTF.

The chain uses TRBV7-9 and TRBJ1-1; 8 positions match TRBD1. CDR3 length equals 14 residues. V was pared by 6 bases and J by 10 bases, with 13 bases of the junction left unmatched. Germline loops: CDR1 SEHNR, CDR2 FQNEAQ (reference sequence). The CDR3 loop reads CASSPRQGPRGAFF. CDR3 nucleotides: TGTGCCAGCAGTCCCCGACAGGGGCCTAGGGGAGCTTTCTTT.

The rearrangement joins TRBV6-5 to TRBJ1-2, with 9 bases fitting TRBD1. The trim removed 6 bases at V and 6 bases at J, leaving 2 bases unmatched. The CDR3 has 12 amino acids. Germline V lookup: CDR1 MNHEY, CDR2 SVGAGI. The CDR3 bases are TGTGCCAGCAGGACAGGGGGTAATGGCTACACCTTC. Its protein is CASRTGGNGYTF.

The CDR3 bases are TGCGCCAGCAGCCAAATCCTAGCGGGAGTAACAGATACGCAGTATTTT. It codes for CASSQILAGVTDTQYF. This rearrangement joins TRBV4-1 to TRBJ2-3, with 10 bases fitting TRBD2. V lost 2 bases and J lost 3; bases outside the gene matches: 5. CDR3 length: 16 amino acids. Per the germline V gene, CDR1 is MGHRA and CDR2 is YSYEKL.

The rearrangement uses TRBV14 and TRBJ2-1; D is possibly TRBD2 (6 bases). The germline CDR1 and CDR2 sequences are SGHDN and FVKESK. V was trimmed by 4 bases and J by 6 bases, leaving 10 bases between them. The CDR3 runs 13 residues. CDR3 DNA: TGTGCCAGCAGCCCACGGGACTTCAATGAGCAGTTCTTC. Its translation: CASSPRDFNEQFF.

The chain joins TRBV24-1 to TRBJ2-1; tentative D call: TRBD2 (7 bases). V lost 4 bases and J lost 8, with 14 bases in between. The CDR3 loop spans 14 amino acids. Germline V lookup: CDR1 KGHDR, CDR2 SFDVKD. The CDR3 reads CATSDPGGGDEQFF. DNA of the CDR3: TGTGCCACCAGTGACCCTGGGGGGGGCGATGAGCAGTTCTTC.

The rearrangement joins TRBV5-4 to TRBJ2-2; D not certain. The CDR3 has 13 residues. The germline gives CDR1 SGHNT, CDR2 YYREEE (reference sequence). V was pared by 0 bases and J by 3 bases, with 3 bases between. The CDR3 is CASSLVDTGELFF. In DNA form, the CDR3 reads TGTGCCAGCAGCTTGGTCGACACCGGGGAGCTGTTTTTT.

Only one count was recorded for this clone. The rearrangement joins TRBV19 to TRBJ2-7, with TRBD2 identical over 14 bases. Germline V gene lookup returns CDR1 LNHDA and CDR2 SQIVND (reference sequence). The CDR3 sequence is 15 residues long. Unmatched junction bases numbered 4, after V lost 5 bases and J lost 4 bases. The CDR3 reads CASSLGLAGVYEQYF. CDR3 nucleotide sequence: TGTGCCAGTAGTCTGGGACTAGCGGGAGTATACGAGCAGTACTTC.

The chain carries TRBV5-1 and TRBJ2-7, with 8 bases lining up with TRBD2. CDR1 and CDR2 (germline): SGHRS, YFSETQ. The CDR3 sequence is 14 residues long. V gave up 6 bases and J gave up 3 bases; unmatched junction bases: 8. CDR3 nucleotides: TGCGCCAGCACAACCGGGAGGGGGGACTACGAGCAGTACTTC. Encoded protein: CASTTGRGDYEQYF.

This chain joins TRBV6-1 and TRBJ1-2, with a tentative D call TRBD1 (5 bases). The CDR3 extends over 14 amino acids. The germline CDR1 and CDR2 sequences are MNHNS and SASEGT. Trimming shortened V by 3 bases and J by 2 bases, and 10 bases separated the two germline ends. CDR3 nucleotide sequence: TGTGCCAGCAGTGACCAGGGCAGGAACTATGGCTACACCTTC. Translating it yields CASSDQGRNYGYTF.

This chain joins TRBV11-2 and TRBJ1-1; 7 bases map to TRBD1. Germline V gene data show CDR1 as SGHAT and CDR2 as FQNNGV. V was clipped by 0 bases and J by 7 bases; unmatched bases: 5. The CDR3 extends over 14 amino acids. The CDR3 DNA reads as TGTGCCAGCAGCTTAGATGCAGGGGGTAGTGAAGCTTTCTTT. It codes for CASSLDAGGSEAFF.

The rearrangement joins TRBV6-2 or TRBV6-3 to TRBJ2-7; 12 positions match TRBD2. After removal of 4 bases from V and 5 bases from J, the junction contained 6 bases not matched to a gene. Germline loops: CDR1 MNHEY, CDR2 SVGEGT. This CDR3 spans 15 amino acids. Here the CDR3 reads CASSSGLAGTNEQYF. CDR3 bases: TGTGCCAGCAGTTCCGGACTAGCGGGAACCAACGAGCAGTACTTC.

This CDR3 is CASSIDTGGAYEQYF. The CDR3 DNA follows: TGTGCCAGTAGTATAGATACAGGGGGCGCCTACGAGCAGTACTTC. The V and J genes are TRBV19 and TRBJ2-7; 9 bases fit TRBD1. The V gene's germline CDR1 is LNHDA and CDR2 SQIVND (reference sequence). The V gene end was trimmed by 0 bases and the J gene end by 2 bases; junction bases not matched to a gene: 2. CDR3 length: 15 residues. Drawing the rest from reference TRBV19 and TRBJ2-7, the complete variable domain is DGGITQSPKYLFRKEGQNVTLSCEQNLNHDAMYWYRQDPGQGLRLIYYSQIVNDFQKGDIAEGYSVSREKKESFPLTVTSAQKNPTAFYLCASSIDTGGAYEQYFGPGTRLTVT.

This chain uses TRBV6-2 or TRBV6-3 with TRBJ2-7, with 8 bases aligning to TRBD2. Losses at the gene ends were 3 bases for V and 2 bases for J; bases not matched to a gene: 9. CDR3 length equals 16 residues. Germline V gene data show CDR1 as MNHEY and CDR2 as SVGEGT. Written as DNA, the CDR3 is TGTGCCAGCAGTTATGCCCTAGCGGGTTCGGCCTACGAGCAGTACTTC. Translating it yields CASSYALAGSAYEQYF.

The CDR3 loop reads CASSQDPGDSTGELFF. The CDR3 DNA reads as TGTGCCAGCAGCCAAGATCCGGGGGACTCCACCGGGGAGCTGTTTTTT. This rearrangement joins TRBV3-1 (or the pseudogene TRBV3-2) to TRBJ2-2; TRBD2 is a possible D gene (6 bases). CDR3 length: 16 amino acids. Trimming stripped 0 bases from V and 4 bases from J, with 12 bases between. Germline lookup yields CDR1 LGHDT and CDR2 YNNKEL (reference sequence).

The chain combines TRBV13 with TRBJ1-2; D call uncertain. V was cut by 1 base and J by 0 bases, with 12 bases left in between. This CDR3 contains 16 residues. Germline CDR1 and CDR2: PRHDT and FYEKMQ (reference sequence). Here the CDR3 DNA reads TGTGCCAGCAGCTTAGTTCCCCCCGCGGCTAACTATGGCTACACCTTC. This encodes CASSLVPPAANYGYTF.

The rearrangement uses TRBV5-4 and TRBJ2-7; D unresolved. The V and J ends lost 0 bases and 0 bases respectively, with 10 bases between them. The CDR3 runs to 15 residues. Germline CDR1 is SGHNT and CDR2 is YYREEE (reference sequence). This CDR3 is CASSLESRSSYEQYF. The CDR3 DNA is TGTGCCAGCAGCTTGGAAAGCCGGAGCTCCTACGAGCAGTACTTC. Filled out from reference TRBV5-4 and TRBJ2-7, the complete variable domain reads ETGVTQSPTHLIKTRGQQVTLRCSSQSGHNTVSWYQQALGQGPQFIFQYYREEENGRGNFPPRFSGLQFPNYSSELNVNALELDDSALYLCASSLESRSSYEQYFGPGTRLTVT.

This chain uses TRBV5-1 with TRBJ1-5; the match to TRBD1 covers 7 bases. The length of the CDR3 is 15 residues. Germline V gene data show CDR1 as SGHRS and CDR2 as YFSETQ. V lost 4 bases to trimming and J lost 4 bases; unmatched junction nucleotides: 8. The CDR3 nucleotides read TGCGCCAGCAGCCCGGATGGGACAGAAAATCAGCCCCAGCATTTT. Amino acid sequence: CASSPDGTENQPQHF.

The chain is built from TRBV7-2 and TRBJ1-2; no clear D. The CDR3 consists of 12 residues. CDR1 is SGHTA, CDR2 FQGNSA, per germline. The V and J ends lost 1 base and 9 bases respectively, with 9 bases between them. Written as DNA, the CDR3 is TGTGCCAGCAGCTTAGACACCATCAGCTACACCTTC. This encodes CASSLDTISYTF.

The chain is built from TRBV14 and TRBJ2-7; 9 nucleotides line up with TRBD2. The CDR3 sequence is 14 residues long. With V trimmed by 7 bases and J by 2 bases, 6 bases remained unmatched. Germline CDR1 reads SGHDN; CDR2 reads FVKESK. The CDR3: CASMDSGSTYEQYF. CDR3 DNA sequence: TGTGCCAGCATGGATAGCGGGAGCACCTACGAGCAGTACTTC.

The chain combines TRBV5-6 with TRBJ1-6; TRBD1 is a possible D gene (5 bases). Germline V gene sequence: CDR1 SGHDT, CDR2 YYEEEE. The CDR3 spans 17 residues. V gave up 0 bases and J gave up 2 bases, with 12 bases separating them. CDR3 bases: TGTGCCAGCAGCTTGGCGGGGGAGGGAGCCTATAATTCACCCCTCCACTTT. Protein product: CASSLAGEGAYNSPLHF.

V usage is TRBV4-1 and J usage is TRBJ2-1; 8 nucleotides agree with TRBD1. CDR1 and CDR2 from the germline V gene are MGHRA and YSYEKL. V shed 4 bases and J 3 bases; nucleotides not matched to a gene: 5. The CDR3 has 15 amino acids. This chain's CDR3 is CASSLIGTGYNEQFF. The CDR3, as DNA: TGCGCCAGCAGCCTAATAGGGACAGGCTACAATGAGCAGTTCTTC.

The DNA for the CDR3 is TGCGCCAGCAGCCCATTAACAGGGGGCCCTGGAAACACCATATATTTT. Protein product: CASSPLTGGPGNTIYF. The V gene is TRBV5-1, the J gene TRBJ1-3; 9 positions match TRBD1. The germline gives CDR1 SGHRS, CDR2 YFSETQ. This CDR3 has 16 residues. The J segment lost 2 bases and the V segment lost 4 bases, leaving 7 bases of the junction unmatched.

The V and J genes are TRBV28 and TRBJ2-7; 13 bases agree with TRBD2. The germline V gene has CDR1 MDHEN and CDR2 SYDVKM. V trimming: 11 bases; J trimming: 5 bases; junction bases outside the gene matches: 9. There are 14 residues in the CDR3. DNA for the CDR3: TGTGCCTCCTCGCCTGGGACTAGCGGGGACGAGCAGTACTTC. This gives the protein CASSPGTSGDEQYF.